The 20 T cell receptor beta chains below come from one sample, sequenced in a study of blood T cell repertoires in COVID-19. TCRdb's copy holds only in-frame clones and misses some; the assay was immunoSEQ multiplex PCR. In the table there are 250,000 or so clones, more than 75% of which are singletons. The sequenced material came from PBMCs or T cells enriched from blood (not recorded which). These receptors were taken from a woman aged 45-59 years who had been exposed to COVID-19.

The sample holds one count of this clone. The chain couples TRBV4-3 to TRBJ1-3; unclear D gene. CDR3 length: 14 amino acids. In germline, CDR1 is LGHNA, CDR2 YSLEER. Trimming removed 0 bases from V and 10 bases from J, with 13 bases in between. The CDR3 coding sequence is TGCGCCAGCAGCCAAGATCATGGTATCGGTACCATATATTTT. Translation: CASSQDHGIGTIYF.

The genes are TRBV29-1 and TRBJ1-2, with D unclear. CDR3 length: 13 residues. CDR1 SQVTM and CDR2 ANQGSEA come from the germline V gene. The V end lost 4 bases, the J end lost 2 bases, and 11 bases lay between the germline ends. The CDR3 loop is CSVVEVFNYGYTF. The CDR3 region has the DNA TGCAGCGTTGTTGAGGTATTCAACTATGGCTACACCTTC.

The rearrangement uses TRBV7-6 and TRBJ2-3; TRBD2 is a possible D gene (5 bases). CDR1 SGHVS and CDR2 FNYEAQ come from the germline V gene. V was trimmed by 5 bases and J by 7 bases, leaving 19 bases between them. The CDR3 has 15 residues. This chain's CDR3 is CASSEHGESVNTQYF. Here the CDR3 DNA reads TGTGCCAGCAGCGAGCACGGGGAGTCCGTCAATACGCAGTATTTT.

V is TRBV7-5 and J is TRBJ2-5; the D segment call TRBD2 is taken from the table without a DNA check. TRBV7-5 is marked as a pseudogene. There are 17 residues in the CDR3. The CDR3 sequence: CARSLVRTTSFQETQYF. The DNA for the CDR3 is TGTGCCAGAAGCTTAGTAAGAACGACTAGCTTCCAAGAGACCCAGTACTTC.

This clone was detected a few times. This chain connects TRBV6-4 to TRBJ2-1; TRBD2 matches 11 bases. Germline assignment: CDR1 MRHNA and CDR2 SNTAGT. The junction had 7 bases not matched to a gene; V was cut back by 5 bases and J by 7 bases. This CDR3 region has 15 residues. The CDR3: CASSPLAGDSNEQFF. CDR3 DNA: TGTGCCAGCAGTCCACTAGCGGGGGACTCAAATGAGCAGTTCTTC.

The chain employs TRBV11-1 and TRBJ2-1; 9 nucleotides match TRBD2. Germline trimming cut 0 bases from V and 3 bases from J; bases unmatched to any gene: 9. This CDR3 comprises 18 residues. CDR1 and CDR2 (germline): SGHAT, FQDESV (reference sequence). CDR3 nucleotides: TGTGCCAGCAGCTTAGCCCCCCTTAGCGGGGGCCTCTACAATGAGCAGTTCTTC. Translation gives CASSLAPLSGGLYNEQFF.

The chain carries TRBV7-9 and TRBJ2-7, with TRBD2 matching 11 bases. J was trimmed by 6 bases and V by 4 bases; bases with no gene match: 8. Germline-derived CDR1 and CDR2 are SEHNR and FQNEAQ (reference sequence). The CDR3 loop spans 15 amino acids. CDR3 bases: TGTGCCAGCAGCTCGGTAGCGGGGGGGTTAGGCGAGCAGTACTTC. Translation: CASSSVAGGLGEQYF. Full variable domain (remainder filled in from reference TRBV7-9 and TRBJ2-7): DTGVSQNPRHKITKRGQNVTFRCDPISEHNRLYWYRQTLGQGPEFLTYFQNEAQLEKSRLLSDRFSAERPKGSFSTLEIQRTEQGDSAMYLCASSSVAGGLGEQYFGPGTRLTVT.

The chain couples TRBV7-6 to TRBJ2-5; 7 positions match TRBD2. The CDR3 spans 15 residues. V lost 5 bases, J lost 4 bases, and 10 bases stayed unmatched. Germline V gene data show CDR1 as SGHVS and CDR2 as FNYEAQ. CDR3 in DNA: TGTGCCAGCAGCAGACCTTCGGGGGGAGGAGAGACCCAGTACTTC. This codes for CASSRPSGGGETQYF. The full variable domain, in which reference TRBV7-6 and TRBJ2-5 provide the parts outside the CDR3, is GAGVSQSPRYKVTKRGQDVALRCDPISGHVSLYWYRQALGQGPEFLTYFNYEAQQDKSGLPNDRFSAERPEGSISTLTIQRTEQRDSAMYRCASSRPSGGGETQYFGPGTRLLVL.

The chain employs TRBV7-7 and TRBJ2-5; 8 positions match TRBD1. In germline, CDR1 is SSHAT, CDR2 FNYEAQ (reference sequence). The CDR3 spans 15 residues. Trimming at V came to 1 base and at J to 5 bases, leaving 6 bases not matched to a gene. The CDR3 bases are TGTGCCAGCAGCTTAGGACAGGGGCTAGATGAGACCCAGTACTTC. Its translation is CASSLGQGLDETQYF. The entire variable domain, with the rest obtained from reference TRBV7-7 and TRBJ2-5, is as follows: GAGVSQSPRYKVTKRGQDVTLRCDPISSHATLYWYQQALGQGPEFLTYFNYEAQPDKSGLPSDRFSAERPEGSISTLTIQRTEQRDSAMYRCASSLGQGLDETQYFGPGTRLLVL.

The chain recombines TRBV5-1 with TRBJ2-3; D unclear. The CDR3 sequence is 15 residues long. Looked up from germline, CDR1 is SGHRS and CDR2 is YFSETQ. The V and J ends lost 1 base and 5 bases respectively, with 14 bases between them. CDR3 sequence reads: CASSLQAQLVDTQYF. The CDR3 DNA reads as TGCGCCAGCAGCTTGCAGGCACAATTGGTAGATACGCAGTATTTT.

This chain connects TRBV19 to TRBJ2-1; 9 bases fit TRBD1. V shed 5 bases and J 3 bases; nucleotides not matched to a gene: 5. The CDR3 length is 15 residues. The germline V gene encodes CDR1 LNHDA and CDR2 SQIVND (reference sequence). As DNA, the CDR3 is TGTGCCAGTAGTGACCCGGGACAGGGCTACAATGAGCAGTTCTTC. Its protein product is CASSDPGQGYNEQFF. Drawing the rest from reference TRBV19 and TRBJ2-1, the complete variable domain is DGGITQSPKYLFRKEGQNVTLSCEQNLNHDAMYWYRQDPGQGLRLIYYSQIVNDFQKGDIAEGYSVSREKKESFPLTVTSAQKNPTAFYLCASSDPGQGYNEQFFGPGTRLTVL.

The rearrangement links TRBV18 to TRBJ2-2; TRBD2 matches at 7 bases. The germline gives CDR1 KGHSH, CDR2 LQKENI. This CDR3 is 17 amino acids long. The trim removed 3 bases at V and 1 base at J, leaving 8 bases unmatched. The CDR3 DNA follows: TGTGCCAGCTCACCGCCGATGGGGGGGTTGAACACCGGGGAGCTGTTTTTT. This encodes CASSPPMGGLNTGELFF.

The V call is TRBV11-2, the J call TRBJ1-4, with 11 bases matching TRBD1. After removal of 6 bases from V and 6 bases from J, the junction contained 3 bases not matched to a gene. This CDR3 has 14 amino acids. Germline assignment: CDR1 SGHAT and CDR2 FQNNGV. CDR3 in amino acids: CASSQGQGDEKLFF. Written as DNA, the CDR3 is TGTGCCAGCAGTCAGGGACAGGGGGATGAAAAACTGTTTTTT.

The count of this clone is one. V usage is TRBV9 and J usage is TRBJ1-5; 8 nucleotides agree with TRBD1. With V trimmed by 7 bases and J by 3 bases, 6 bases remained unmatched. The germline gives CDR1 SGDLS, CDR2 YYNGEE. CDR3 length equals 14 residues. The CDR3 DNA is TGTGCCAGCTCCCAGGGGGCACTCAATCAGCCCCAGCATTTT. Amino acid sequence: CASSQGALNQPQHF.

The CDR3 here is CASRRATIYGYTF. Written as DNA, the CDR3 is TGCGCCAGCAGGCGGGCCACAATCTATGGCTACACCTTC. The chain carries TRBV23-1 and TRBJ1-2; no definite D call. TRBV23-1 belongs to the ORF category, with a function that is uncertain. V was cut by 6 bases and J by 4 bases, with 12 bases left in between. There are 13 residues in the CDR3.

V and J are TRBV10-3 and TRBJ1-2; 7 bases align to TRBD1. The CDR3 covers 15 residues. The germline gives CDR1 ENHRY, CDR2 SYGVKD. Losses at the gene ends were 3 bases for V and 4 bases for J; bases not matched to a gene: 8. The CDR3 region is CAISDDRAVGYGYTF. In DNA form, the CDR3 reads TGTGCCATCAGTGACGACAGGGCGGTAGGCTATGGCTACACCTTC.

This sequence joins TRBV2 and TRBJ2-2, with a tentative D call TRBD2 (6 bases). The CDR3 runs 18 residues. The germline V gene encodes CDR1 SNHLY and CDR2 FYNNEI. V was clipped by 0 bases and J by 1 base, with 15 bases between them. The CDR3 reads CASSEAGITGGNTGELFF. The CDR3 DNA is TGTGCCAGCAGTGAAGCGGGGATTACCGGGGGGAACACCGGGGAGCTGTTTTTT.

This rearrangement joins TRBV7-6 to TRBJ2-1; D not certain. The germline V and J ends were trimmed by 6 bases and 0 bases, with 12 bases remaining between them. The CDR3 sequence is 15 residues long. Germline CDR1 SGHVS, CDR2 FNYEAQ. In DNA, the CDR3 is TGTGCCAGCAGTTACGACATAAGCTCCTACAATGAGCAGTTCTTC. Its translation: CASSYDISSYNEQFF. The variable domain in full, with the rest retrieved from reference TRBV7-6 and TRBJ2-1, is GAGVSQSPRYKVTKRGQDVALRCDPISGHVSLYWYRQALGQGPEFLTYFNYEAQQDKSGLPNDRFSAERPEGSISTLTIQRTEQRDSAMYRCASSYDISSYNEQFFGPGTRLTVL.

This chain connects TRBV18 to TRBJ1-6; D is unclear. Germline assignment: CDR1 KGHSH and CDR2 LQKENI. The CDR3 length is 17 residues. Trimming took off 3 bases at V and 0 bases at J, with 12 bases between the two ends. CDR3 residues: CASSPREISSYNSPLHF. In DNA form, the CDR3 reads TGTGCCAGCTCACCGAGGGAGATCAGCTCCTATAATTCACCCCTCCACTTT.

The V call is TRBV15, the J call TRBJ1-4; 10 nucleotides align to TRBD1. CDR1 and CDR2 from the germline V gene are LNHNV and YYDKDF (reference sequence). J gave up 7 bases and V 2 bases, and 16 bases lay outside the gene matches. The CDR3 length is 19 residues. This chain's CDR3 is CATSRLLPGQGLNREKLFF. In nucleotides, the CDR3 is TGTGCCACCAGCAGACTGCTTCCGGGACAGGGGTTGAATCGTGAAAAACTGTTTTTT.